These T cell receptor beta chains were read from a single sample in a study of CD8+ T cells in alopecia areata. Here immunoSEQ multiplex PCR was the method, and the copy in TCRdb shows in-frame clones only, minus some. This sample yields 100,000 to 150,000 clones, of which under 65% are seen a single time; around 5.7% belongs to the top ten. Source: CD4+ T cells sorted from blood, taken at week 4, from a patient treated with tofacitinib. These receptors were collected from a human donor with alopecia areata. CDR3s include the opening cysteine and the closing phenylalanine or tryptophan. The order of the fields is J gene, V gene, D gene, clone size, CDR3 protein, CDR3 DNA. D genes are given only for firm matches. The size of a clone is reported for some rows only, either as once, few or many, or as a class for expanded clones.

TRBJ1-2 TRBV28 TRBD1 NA CASSLPGQVNYGYTF TGTGCCAGCAGTTTGCCGGGACAGGTAAACTATGGCTACACCTTC
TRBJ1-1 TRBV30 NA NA CAWSVGRATEAFF TGTGCCTGGAGTGTAGGCCGGGCGACTGAAGCTTTCTTT
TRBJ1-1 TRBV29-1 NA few CSVGSGRNTEAFF TGCAGCGTTGGGTCAGGGCGGAACACTGAAGCTTTCTTT
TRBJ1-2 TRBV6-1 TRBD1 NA CASSLQGLKGYTF TGTGCCAGCAGTCTACAGGGGTTGAAGGGCTACACCTTC
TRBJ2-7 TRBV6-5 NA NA CASSQGLEQYF TGTGCCAGCAGCCAGGGACTGGAGCAGTACTTC
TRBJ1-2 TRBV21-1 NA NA CASRNPGQGYYGYTF TGTGCCAGCAGAAACCCGGGACAGGGATACTATGGCTACACCTTC
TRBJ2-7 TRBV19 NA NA CASSMTTREEQYF TGTGCCAGTAGTATGACGACCCGAGAGGAGCAGTACTTC
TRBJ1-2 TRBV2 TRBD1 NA CASRKGQEEYGYTF TGTGCCAGCAGAAAGGGACAGGAGGAGTATGGCTACACCTTC
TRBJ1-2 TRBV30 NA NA CAWATGIGGYTF TGTGCCTGGGCTACAGGGATCGGCGGCTACACCTTC
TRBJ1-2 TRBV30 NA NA CAWEPGQGDYGYTF TGTGCCTGGGAACCCGGGCAGGGTGACTATGGCTACACCTTC
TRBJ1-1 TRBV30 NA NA CAWSTQMNTEAFF TGTGCCTGGAGTACCCAGATGAACACTGAAGCTTTCTTT
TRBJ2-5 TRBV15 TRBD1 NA CATSRDRGQGVGETQYF TGTGCCACCAGCAGAGACCGTGGACAGGGGGTTGGAGAGACCCAGTACTTC
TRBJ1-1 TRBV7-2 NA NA CASSLEFEAFF TGTGCCAGCAGCTTAGAGTTTGAAGCTTTCTTT
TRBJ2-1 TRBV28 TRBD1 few CASSPAGGTGGNEQFF TGTGCCAGCAGTCCGGCCGGTGGGACAGGGGGCAATGAGCAGTTCTTC
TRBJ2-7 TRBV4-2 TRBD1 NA CASSQDPGQDYEQYF TGTGCCAGCAGCCAAGACCCGGGACAGGACTACGAGCAGTACTTC
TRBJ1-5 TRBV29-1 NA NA CSVGDSTQPQHF TGCAGCGTCGGGGACTCGACTCAGCCCCAGCATTTT
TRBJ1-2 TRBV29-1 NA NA CSVGGDNYGYTF TGCAGCGTCGGAGGTGATAACTATGGCTACACCTTC
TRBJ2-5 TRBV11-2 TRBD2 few CASSLEPSGSRGQYF TGTGCCAGCAGCTTAGAGCCTAGCGGGAGTAGGGGCCAGTACTTC
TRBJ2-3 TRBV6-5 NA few CASSYEGGPSDTQYF TGTGCCAGCAGTTACGAGGGGGGACCCTCCGATACGCAGTATTTT
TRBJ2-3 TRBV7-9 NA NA CASSFGLADTDTQYF TGTGCCAGCAGCTTTGGTCTAGCCGACACAGATACGCAGTATTTT
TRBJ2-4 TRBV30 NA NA CAWSPGENIQYF TGTGCCTGGAGTCCCGGGGAAAACATTCAGTACTTC
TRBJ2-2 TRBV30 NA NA CAWSVTTGELFF TGTGCCTGGAGTGTTACGACCGGGGAGCTGTTTTTT
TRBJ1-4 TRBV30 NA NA CAWSNGRFATNEKLFF TGTGCCTGGAGTAACGGACGGTTTGCAACTAATGAAAAACTGTTTTTT
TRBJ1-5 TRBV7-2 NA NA CASSLHQGGDQPQHF TGTGCCAGCAGCTTACATCAGGGAGGGGATCAGCCCCAGCATTTT
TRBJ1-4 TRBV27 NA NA CASSSAGTNEKLFF TGTGCCAGCAGTTCCGCAGGGACTAATGAAAAACTGTTTTTT
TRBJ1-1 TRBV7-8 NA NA CASSTQRNTEAFF TGTGCCAGCAGCACACAGCGGAACACTGAAGCTTTCTTT
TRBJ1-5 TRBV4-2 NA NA CASSQDHRSRQPQHF TGTGCCAGCAGCCAAGATCACAGGTCGCGTCAGCCCCAGCATTTT
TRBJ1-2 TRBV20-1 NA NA CSASSAYGYTF TGCAGTGCTTCATCCGCCTATGGCTACACCTTC
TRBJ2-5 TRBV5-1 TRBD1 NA CASSSTGIIQETQYF TGCGCCAGCAGCTCGACAGGGATAATCCAAGAGACCCAGTACTTC
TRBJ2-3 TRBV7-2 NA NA CASSPYTDTQYF TGTGCCAGCAGCCCCTACACAGATACGCAGTATTTT
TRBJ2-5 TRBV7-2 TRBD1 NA CASSVDAGTGERETQYF TGTGCCAGCAGCGTCGATGCCGGGACAGGGGAAAGGGAGACCCAGTACTTC
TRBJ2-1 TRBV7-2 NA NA CASSYQRYNEQFF TGTGCCAGCAGCTATCAGAGGTACAATGAGCAGTTCTTC
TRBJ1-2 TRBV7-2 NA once CASSPPRLGRNINYGYTF TGTGCCAGCAGCCCACCCCGCTTGGGCAGAAACATTAACTATGGCTACACCTTC
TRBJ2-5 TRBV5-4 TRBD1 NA CASSLTGAQETQYF TGTGCCAGCAGCTTGACAGGGGCGCAAGAGACCCAGTACTTC
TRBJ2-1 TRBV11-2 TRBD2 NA CASSLDQRLAGRGEFF TGTGCCAGCAGCTTAGATCAGAGACTAGCGGGAAGAGGGGAGTTCTTC
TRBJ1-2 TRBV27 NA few CASRQGGPRDNYGYTF TGTGCCAGCCGTCAGGGTGGGCCTCGAGATAACTATGGCTACACCTTC
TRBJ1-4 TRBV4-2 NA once CASSQQGGTNEKLFF TGTGCCAGCAGCCAACAAGGAGGGACTAATGAAAAACTGTTTTTT
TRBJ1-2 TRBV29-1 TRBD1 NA CSVGQGVSYTF TGCAGCGTGGGACAGGGGGTGAGCTACACCTTC
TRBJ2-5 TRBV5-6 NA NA CASSGPLRQETQYF TGTGCCAGCAGTGGACCCCTACGTCAAGAGACCCAGTACTTC
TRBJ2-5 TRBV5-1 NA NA CASSGESKTQYF TGCGCCAGCAGCGGTGAATCAAAGACCCAGTACTTC
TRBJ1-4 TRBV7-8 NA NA CASSSRQNEKLFF TGTGCCAGCAGCTCGAGACAGAATGAAAAACTGTTTTTT
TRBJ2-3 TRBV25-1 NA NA CASSLSRGTDTQYF TGTGCCAGCAGTCTCTCCAGGGGCACAGATACGCAGTATTTT
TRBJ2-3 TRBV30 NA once CAWSVTRTIGYDTQYF TGTGCCTGGAGTGTAACGAGGACGATCGGGTACGATACGCAGTATTTT
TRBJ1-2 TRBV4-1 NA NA CASSQGRLLPNYGYTF TGCGCCAGCAGCCAAGGGAGGCTGCTCCCCAACTATGGCTACACCTTC
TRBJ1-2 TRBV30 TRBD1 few CAWSRGQDYGYTF TGTGCCTGGAGCCGGGGACAGGACTATGGCTACACCTTC